This T cell receptor beta chain was captured by sequencing in a study of blood T cell repertoires in COVID-19. Study at large: The United States, Italy and Spain provided the acute and convalescent COVID-19 samples. Sample material is recorded as cDNA or gDNA derived from T cells, B-cell-depleted T cells, or PBMCs.

Per the study methods: Amplification with reference gene primers provided the estimates of nucleated cell counts. The assay was immunoSEQ multiplex PCR, and TCRdb's table has in-frame clones only and misses some. That table supplies the V and J calls and clone size; D and trimming were determined from the DNA. The table shows under 70,000 clones, with roughly nine tenths occurring only once. The specimen was peripheral blood. This TCR was recovered from a woman aged 55 to 70 with active or convalescent COVID-19.

CDR3 sequence reads: CASSLAGQGNNSPLHF. As DNA, the CDR3 is TGCGCCAGCAGCCTCGCGGGACAGGGTAATAATTCACCCCTCCACTTT. V gene TRBV5-1 combines with J gene TRBJ1-6, with 9 bases matching TRBD1. V lost 4 bases and J lost 5; bases outside the gene matches: 7. Germline V gene data show CDR1 as SGHRS and CDR2 as YFSETQ. This CDR3 region has 16 residues.